This TCR beta chain was retrieved from a study of blood T cell repertoires in COVID-19. With 6 bases removed from V and 5 bases from J, the gap between germline ends came to 16 bases. This CDR3 spans 13 amino acids. Germline values: CDR1 GTSNPN, CDR2 SVGIG (reference sequence). This clone showed up just once. Profiling relied on immunoSEQ multiplex PCR, and the TCRdb table lists in-frame clones only, not all of them. The data contain about 230,000 clones, nearly 90% of them seen just once; the ten biggest clones take up less than 14%. Clinical history reported by participants formed the basis on which cohorts were assigned. Each recovered donor of Cohort 3 presented with two negative PCRs, clearance, or symptom resolution.

The sequenced material came from PBMCs or T cells enriched from blood (not recorded which). The chain carries TRBV30 and TRBJ1-2; no firm D call. The clonotype was recovered from a man aged 25 to 45 who had recovered from COVID-19. This CDR3 is CACASQVFYGYTF. The CDR3 DNA reads TGTGCCTGTGCCTCCCAGGTTTTTTATGGCTACACCTTC.